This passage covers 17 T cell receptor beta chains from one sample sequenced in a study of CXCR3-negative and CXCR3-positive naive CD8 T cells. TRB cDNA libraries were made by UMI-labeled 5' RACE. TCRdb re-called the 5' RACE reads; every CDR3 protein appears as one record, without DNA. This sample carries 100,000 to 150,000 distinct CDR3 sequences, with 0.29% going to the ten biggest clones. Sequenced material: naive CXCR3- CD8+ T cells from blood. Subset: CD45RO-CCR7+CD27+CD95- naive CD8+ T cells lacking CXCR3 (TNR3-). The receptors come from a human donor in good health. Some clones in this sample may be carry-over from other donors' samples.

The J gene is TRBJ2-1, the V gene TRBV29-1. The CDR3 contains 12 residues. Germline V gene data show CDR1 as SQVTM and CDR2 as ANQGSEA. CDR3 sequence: CSVEGRNNEQFF.

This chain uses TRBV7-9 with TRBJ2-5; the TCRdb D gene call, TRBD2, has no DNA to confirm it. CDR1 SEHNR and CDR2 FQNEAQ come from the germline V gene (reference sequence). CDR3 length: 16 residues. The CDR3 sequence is CASSLGGIQRGETQYF.

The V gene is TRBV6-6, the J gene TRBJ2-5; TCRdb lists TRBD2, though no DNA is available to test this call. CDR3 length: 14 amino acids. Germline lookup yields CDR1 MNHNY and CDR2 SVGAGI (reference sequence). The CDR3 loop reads CASSLLGSLETQYF.

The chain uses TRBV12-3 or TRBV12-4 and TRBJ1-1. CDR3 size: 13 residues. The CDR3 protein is CASSFSGVAEAFF.

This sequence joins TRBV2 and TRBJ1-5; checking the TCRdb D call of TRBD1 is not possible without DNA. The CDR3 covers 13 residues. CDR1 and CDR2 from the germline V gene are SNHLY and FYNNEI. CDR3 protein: CASSKTGVRTQHF.

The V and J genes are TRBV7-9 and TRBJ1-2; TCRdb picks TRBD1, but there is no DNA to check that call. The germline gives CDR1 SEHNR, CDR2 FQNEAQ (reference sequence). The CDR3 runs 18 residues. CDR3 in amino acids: CASTQSRAGGRINYGYTF. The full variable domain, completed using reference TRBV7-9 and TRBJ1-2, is DTGVSQNPRHKITKRGQNVTFRCDPISEHNRLYWYRQTLGQGPEFLTYFQNEAQLEKSRLLSDRFSAERPKGSFSTLEIQRTEQGDSAMYLCASTQSRAGGRINYGYTFGSGTRLTVV.

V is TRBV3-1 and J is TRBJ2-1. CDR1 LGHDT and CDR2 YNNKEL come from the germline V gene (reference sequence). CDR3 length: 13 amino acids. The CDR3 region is CASSQDPSNEQFF.

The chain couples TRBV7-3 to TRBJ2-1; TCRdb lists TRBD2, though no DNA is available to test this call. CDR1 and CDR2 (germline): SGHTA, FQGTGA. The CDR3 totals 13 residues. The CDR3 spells CASSFLPYNEQFF. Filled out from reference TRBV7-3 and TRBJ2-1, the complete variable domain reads GAGVSQTPSNKVTEKGKYVELRCDPISGHTALYWYRQSLGQGPEFLIYFQGTGAADDSGLPNDRFFAVRPEGSVSTLKIQRTERGDSAVYLCASSFLPYNEQFFGPGTRLTVL.

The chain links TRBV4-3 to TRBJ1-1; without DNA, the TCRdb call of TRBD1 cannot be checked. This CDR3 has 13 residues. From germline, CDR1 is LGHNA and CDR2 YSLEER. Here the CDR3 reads CASSLSGVTEAFF.

The CDR3 here is CASSSNPEAFF. The gene calls are TRBV7-9 and TRBJ1-1. The germline gives CDR1 SEHNR, CDR2 FQNEAQ (reference sequence). There are 11 residues in the CDR3.

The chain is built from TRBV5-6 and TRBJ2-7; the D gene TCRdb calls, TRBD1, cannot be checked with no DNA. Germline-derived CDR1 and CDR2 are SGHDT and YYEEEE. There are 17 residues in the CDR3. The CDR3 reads CASSLPWFGGNSYEQYF.

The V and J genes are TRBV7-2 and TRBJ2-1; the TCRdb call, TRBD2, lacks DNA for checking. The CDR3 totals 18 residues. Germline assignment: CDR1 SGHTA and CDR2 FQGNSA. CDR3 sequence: CASSPGGLAVFFNHEQFF.

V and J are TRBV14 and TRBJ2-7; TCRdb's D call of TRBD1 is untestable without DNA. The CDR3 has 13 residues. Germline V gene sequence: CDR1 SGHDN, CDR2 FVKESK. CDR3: CASSLNPGDEQYF.

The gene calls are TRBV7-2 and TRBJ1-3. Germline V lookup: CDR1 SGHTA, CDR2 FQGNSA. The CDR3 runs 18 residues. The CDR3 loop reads CASSLPSDDNEFEDTIYF.

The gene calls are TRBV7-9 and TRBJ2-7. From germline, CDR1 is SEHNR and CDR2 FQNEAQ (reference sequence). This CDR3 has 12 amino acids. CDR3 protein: CASSEQIHEQYF.

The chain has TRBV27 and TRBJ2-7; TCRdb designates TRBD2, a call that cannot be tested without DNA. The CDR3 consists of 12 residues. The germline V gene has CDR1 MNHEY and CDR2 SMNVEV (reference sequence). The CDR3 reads CASSPSAYEQYF.

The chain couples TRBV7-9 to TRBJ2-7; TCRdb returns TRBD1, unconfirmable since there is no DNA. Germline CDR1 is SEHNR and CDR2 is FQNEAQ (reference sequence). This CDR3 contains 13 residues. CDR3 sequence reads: CASSPRVRDEQYF.